The 25 T cell receptor beta chains below all came from one sample that was sequenced in a study of T cell clonality in common variable immunodeficiency. Sequencing used immunoSEQ multiplex PCR; TCRdb keeps in-frame clones, though not all of them. The sample lists about 40,000 clones, none appearing once, the ten largest making up about 2.2%. Source material: peripheral blood mononuclear cells. The receptors come from a person aged 18 to 70 in good health.

This clone was counted ten times or more. The read terminates 3 residues ahead of where the CDR3 ends, so the germline J gene completes it. The chain combines TRBV5-1 with TRBJ2-2; the match to TRBD1 covers 10 bases. The CDR3 loop spans 16 amino acids. Looked up from germline, CDR1 is SGHRS and CDR2 is YFSETQ. Incomplete CDR3 DNA: TGCGCCAGCAGCCGCGACGGACAGGGGGAGGGTGAAAAG. Amino acid sequence: CASSRDGQGEGEK. The whole CDR3 is CASSRDGQGEGEKLFF.

The sample holds many counts of this clone. The read terminates 3 residues ahead of where the CDR3 ends, so the germline J gene completes it. This chain joins TRBV9 and TRBJ1-1; D remains unclear. The CDR3 extends over 13 amino acids. Germline values: CDR1 SGDLS, CDR2 YYNGEE. Between the trimmed V and J ends, which lost 3 bases and 1 base, there was a span of 7 bases. The part of the CDR3 DNA that was read is TGTGCCAGCAGCGCCAGGTCGAACACTGAA. Protein: CASSARSNTE. The entire CDR3 protein is CASSARSNTEAFF.

Comment on this clone: Coverage ceases 3 residues before the CDR3 finishes, and the germline J gene fills in the end. V gene TRBV7-3 combines with J gene TRBJ2-2, with D maybe TRBD1 (7 bases). Germline values: CDR1 SGHTA, CDR2 FQGTGA. Trimming took off 5 bases at V and 2 bases at J, with 15 bases between the two ends. The CDR3 has 16 amino acids. CDR3 bases read: TGTGCCAGCAGCCCCTCCAGGGGGGTTAACACCGGGGAG. Translation gives CASSPSRGVNTGE. The CDR3 as a whole reads CASSPSRGVNTGELFF. Looking up the rest from reference TRBV7-3 and TRBJ2-2 gives the full variable domain: GAGVSQTPSNKVTEKGKYVELRCDPISGHTALYWYRQSLGQGPEFLIYFQGTGAADDSGLPNDRFFAVRPEGSVSTLKIQRTERGDSAVYLCASSPSRGVNTGELFFGEGSRLTVL.

Concerning this clone itself: From the germline J gene comes the end of the CDR3, since the read stops 3 residues before it. The J gene is TRBJ1-2, the V gene TRBV30; D uncertain. The CDR3 has 14 amino acids. The V gene's germline CDR1 is GTSNPN and CDR2 SVGIG (reference sequence). This chain's CDR3 is CAWSVPDPIYDYTF. The sequenced CDR3 bases are TGTGCCTGGAGTGTCCCCGATCCAATCTACGAC.

This clone was seen repeatedly, ten times or more. The missing CDR3 end, 3 residues past where the read stops, is filled in from the germline J gene. The sample carries other DNA sequences with the same CDR3. The genes are TRBV20-1 and TRBJ2-3, with TRBD1 matching over 12 bases. Germline CDR1 is DFQATT and CDR2 is SNEGSKA (reference sequence). V was clipped by 3 bases and J by 4 bases; unmatched bases: 5. This CDR3 has 15 amino acids. CDR3 residues: CSASGDRGRADTQYF. The CDR3 bases that were read are TGCAGTGCTAGTGGGGACAGGGGGCGTGCAGATACG.

This clone was counted at least ten times. The CDR3 spells CSAKGQIYGYTF. CDR3 DNA, as far as it was read: TGCAGTGCAAAGGGACAGATCTATGGC. The rearrangement uses TRBV20-1 and TRBJ1-2, with 7 bases aligning to TRBD1. The CDR3 is cut off 3 residues early in the read; its end comes from the germline J gene. V shed 6 bases, J shed 4 bases, and the junction held 5 bases outside the gene matches. The CDR3 has 12 residues. Per the germline V gene, CDR1 is DFQATT and CDR2 is SNEGSKA (reference sequence).

The sample holds a few counts of this clone. Read data end 3 residues before the CDR3 end; the end is taken from the germline J gene. J is TRBJ1-1 and V is TRBV20-1, with 9 bases lining up with TRBD1. Per germline, CDR1 DFQATT and CDR2 SNEGSKA (reference sequence). This CDR3 region has 15 residues. Trimming took 0 bases from V and 5 from J; bases not matched to a gene: 7. CDR3 loop: CSARDPGQGKTEAFF. The sequenced part of the CDR3 DNA is TGCAGTGCTAGAGATCCGGGACAGGGAAAAACTGAA.

In its sample, this clone was seen many times. The read ends 3 residues shy of where the CDR3 ends; the end is completed using the germline J gene. This chain connects TRBV6-2 or TRBV6-3 to TRBJ1-2, with 7 positions matching TRBD1. Germline trimming cut 6 bases from V and 2 bases from J; bases unmatched to any gene: 6. The CDR3 has 14 amino acids. The germline V gene encodes CDR1 MNHEY and CDR2 SVGEGT. CDR3 DNA (partial): TGTGCCAGCAGAGGGGGCACAGGGAACTATGGC. Translated: CASRGGTGNYG. The full CDR3 is CASRGGTGNYGYTF.

In its sample, this clone was seen many times. Coverage ceases 3 residues before the CDR3 finishes, and the germline J gene fills in the end. The chain employs TRBV2 and TRBJ2-5, with 8 bases that match TRBD1. Per the germline V gene, CDR1 is SNHLY and CDR2 is FYNNEI. CDR3 length equals 16 residues. Trimming at V came to 3 bases and at J to 4 bases, leaving 10 bases not matched to a gene. The CDR3 is CASSDRTRGPIETQYF. CDR3 DNA (partial): TGTGCCAGCAGTGATCGTACCAGGGGGCCAATAGAGACC.

This clone was found many times. One end of the junction does not line up with germline, which may come from a read error. The CDR3 is cut off 3 residues early in the read; its end comes from the germline J gene. The V gene is TRBV6-2 or TRBV6-3, the J gene TRBJ1-2, with a possible D match to TRBD1 (6 bases). Germline V CDR1 and CDR2: MNHEY, SVGEGT. This CDR3 comprises 15 residues. CDR3 amino acids: CASSYPGQSDHGYTF. Partial CDR3 DNA: TGTGCCAGCAGTTACCCAGGACAGTCCGACCATGGT.

This clone was seen ten or more times. The read terminates 3 residues before the CDR3 end, so the remaining end is supplied by the germline J gene. The chain has TRBV30 and TRBJ2-7, with a weak D call TRBD2 (6 bases). Germline V gene sequence: CDR1 GTSNPN, CDR2 SVGIG (reference sequence). This CDR3 is 12 amino acids long. V shed 8 bases and J shed 5 bases, with 16 bases lying between them. CDR3 residues: CATDRDLNEQYF. The sequenced part of the CDR3 DNA is TGTGCCACCGACCGGGACTTAAACGAG.

This clone was recorded at least ten times. The observed sequence ends 3 residues before the CDR3 terminus, with the missing tail filled in from the germline J gene. This chain uses TRBV20-1 with TRBJ2-5; 8 bases match TRBD2. CDR1 is DFQATT and CDR2 is SNEGSKA in the germline V gene (reference sequence). J lost 1 base, V lost 4 bases, and 11 bases had no gene match. The CDR3 is 16 amino acids. The CDR3 loop is CSATNLAGWPQETQYF. The covered CDR3 bases are TGCAGTGCTACTAACTTAGCGGGGTGGCCCCAAGAGACC.

This clone was detected ten times or more. With the read ending 3 residues before the CDR3 end, the germline J gene is used to fill in that end. V and J are TRBV12-3 or TRBV12-4 and TRBJ2-4; 11 positions match TRBD2. The ends lost 1 base at V and 3 bases at J; junction bases unmatched: 11. This CDR3 has 19 amino acids. The part of the CDR3 DNA that was read is TGTGCCAGCAGTTTAGGAACTAGCGGGGGTGTAGGAGGCAAAAACATT. Encoded protein: CASSLGTSGGVGGKNI. The whole CDR3 protein is CASSLGTSGGVGGKNIQYF.

This clone was found many times. The read is 3 residues too short to cover the CDR3 end, so that end is filled in from the germline J gene. The chain recombines TRBV7-2 with TRBJ1-2; 10 positions match TRBD1. Germline-derived CDR1 and CDR2 are SGHTA and FQGNSA. The V segment lost 6 bases and the J segment 3 bases; nucleotides outside the gene matches: 4. The CDR3 length is 14 residues. CDR3 in amino acids: CASSLTGGDYGYTF. The part of the CDR3 DNA that was read is TGTGCCAGCAGTTTGACAGGGGGCGACTATGGC. The full variable domain, its missing parts supplied by reference TRBV7-2 and TRBJ1-2, is GAGVSQSPSNKVTEKGKDVELRCDPISGHTALYWYRQSLGQGLEFLIYFQGNSAPDKSGLPSDRFSAERTGGSVSTLTIQRTQQEDSAVYLCASSLTGGDYGYTFGSGTRLTVV.

This clone was picked up many times. Read coverage stops 3 residues before the CDR3 terminus; the germline J gene supplies the remainder. V is TRBV19 and J is TRBJ1-5, with TRBD1 matching 8 bases. Germline V gene sequence: CDR1 LNHDA, CDR2 SQIVND (reference sequence). This CDR3 is built from 17 residues. V was pared by 3 bases and J by 6 bases, with 13 bases of the junction left unmatched. The part of the CDR3 DNA that was read is TGTGCCAGTAGTATTCGGGCCGGAGGACAGGGCCCTCAGCCC. Translated: CASSIRAGGQGPQP. In full, the CDR3 is CASSIRAGGQGPQPQHF. The variable domain in full, completed from reference TRBV19 and TRBJ1-5, reads DGGITQSPKYLFRKEGQNVTLSCEQNLNHDAMYWYRQDPGQGLRLIYYSQIVNDFQKGDIAEGYSVSREKKESFPLTVTSAQKNPTAFYLCASSIRAGGQGPQPQHFGDGTRLSIL.

With regard to this clone: The read comes to an end 3 residues before the CDR3 does, leaving the germline J gene to fill in the end. The gene calls are TRBV7-2 and TRBJ1-1; 8 bases agree with TRBD1. Germline CDR1 and CDR2: SGHTA and FQGNSA. J was trimmed by 3 bases and V by 4 bases; bases with no gene match: 7. This CDR3 has 15 residues. The CDR3 DNA, read in part, is TGTGCCAGCAGCTCTGACCAGGGGGCCTACACTGAA. It yields the protein CASSSDQGAYTE. The complete CDR3 sequence is CASSSDQGAYTEAFF. The complete variable domain, with remaining parts taken from reference TRBV7-2 and TRBJ1-1, reads GAGVSQSPSNKVTEKGKDVELRCDPISGHTALYWYRQSLGQGLEFLIYFQGNSAPDKSGLPSDRFSAERTGGSVSTLTIQRTQQEDSAVYLCASSSDQGAYTEAFFGQGTRLTVV.

This clone was seen a handful of times. The observed sequence ends 3 residues before the CDR3 terminus, with the missing tail filled in from the germline J gene. V and J are TRBV30 and TRBJ2-4, with a possible D match to TRBD2 (6 bases). The CDR3 contains 13 residues. Germline V gene lookup returns CDR1 GTSNPN and CDR2 SVGIG (reference sequence). Incomplete CDR3 DNA: TGTGCCGGGGACTTGGGGTCAAACTATGGT. Its translation: CAGDLGSNYG. The full CDR3 protein is CAGDLGSNYGQYF.

This clone has at least ten counts. The missing CDR3 end, 3 residues past where the read stops, is filled in from the germline J gene. This sequence joins TRBV20-1 and TRBJ1-1; 9 nucleotides agree with TRBD1. Germline values: CDR1 DFQATT, CDR2 SNEGSKA (reference sequence). This CDR3 is built from 13 residues. Incomplete CDR3 DNA: TGCAGTGCTAGAGTACCGGGACAGGGCGTA. This codes for CSARVPGQGV. In full, the CDR3 is CSARVPGQGVAFF.

This clone was counted a few times. The read stops 3 residues short of the end of the CDR3; the missing end is completed from the germline J gene. The chain combines TRBV20-1 with TRBJ2-5, with TRBD2 identical over 7 bases. The ends lost 6 bases at V and 2 bases at J; junction bases unmatched: 12. Germline V gene lookup returns CDR1 DFQATT and CDR2 SNEGSKA (reference sequence). The CDR3 is 15 amino acids. The chain's CDR3 is CSARDYQKKQETQYF. CDR3 DNA (partial): TGCAGTGCCCGGGACTACCAGAAAAAGCAAGAGACC.

This clone has a count of ten or more. The read finishes 3 residues shy of the CDR3 end, and the germline J gene is used to complete it. The V gene is TRBV7-2, the J gene TRBJ2-1, with 10 bases matching TRBD2. From germline, CDR1 is SGHTA and CDR2 FQGNSA. Trimming removed 0 bases from V and 6 bases from J; junction bases left unmatched: 5. This CDR3 is 16 amino acids long. The part of the CDR3 DNA that was read is TGTGCCAGCAGCTTAGCGCTCAGCGGGGGGGGCAATGAG. Amino acids: CASSLALSGGGNE. The full CDR3 sequence reads CASSLALSGGGNEQFF. The full variable domain, with the rest looked up from reference TRBV7-2 and TRBJ2-1, is GAGVSQSPSNKVTEKGKDVELRCDPISGHTALYWYRQSLGQGLEFLIYFQGNSAPDKSGLPSDRFSAERTGGSVSTLTIQRTQQEDSAVYLCASSLALSGGGNEQFFGPGTRLTVL.

This clone was seen repeatedly, ten times or more. From the germline J gene comes the end of the CDR3, since the read stops 3 residues before it. The rearrangement joins TRBV2 to TRBJ2-3; 14 bases line up with TRBD2. The CDR3 extends over 17 amino acids. Trimming took 2 bases from V and 3 from J; bases not matched to a gene: 4. Germline CDR1 SNHLY, CDR2 FYNNEI. CDR3 DNA, as far as it was read: TGTGCCAGCAGTGAACCCAGACTAGCGGGGGGGACAGATACG. Protein product: CASSEPRLAGGTDT. The whole CDR3 protein is CASSEPRLAGGTDTQYF.

This clone was recorded at least ten times. The sequence runs out 3 residues before the end of the CDR3; the remainder is reconstructed from the germline J gene. The J gene is TRBJ2-7, the V gene TRBV6-1; 9 nucleotides match TRBD1. V gave up 4 bases and J gave up 4 bases; unmatched junction bases: 2. There are 13 residues in the CDR3. Germline assignment: CDR1 MNHNS and CDR2 SASEGT. CDR3 in amino acids: CASSATGGYEQYF. The covered CDR3 bases are TGTGCCAGCAGTGCGACAGGGGGGTACGAG.

This clone was counted ten times or more. The DNA ends 3 residues before the CDR3 does, and the rest of the CDR3 is filled in from the germline J gene. This sequence joins TRBV4-1 and TRBJ2-1, with TRBD1 matching 9 bases. The CDR3 length is 15 residues. V gave up 2 bases and J gave up 8 bases; unmatched junction bases: 7. Germline V CDR1 and CDR2: MGHRA, YSYEKL. Here the CDR3 reads CASSQPGTGSDEQFF. The sequenced CDR3 bases are TGCGCCAGCAGCCAACCCGGGACAGGGAGCGATGAG.

This clone occurred many times. The read terminates 3 residues before the CDR3 end, so the remaining end is supplied by the germline J gene. The V call is TRBV6-2 or TRBV6-3, the J call TRBJ2-3, with TRBD2 identical over 11 bases. Germline V gene sequence: CDR1 MNHEY, CDR2 SVGEGT. This CDR3 contains 16 residues. V lost 4 bases and J lost 4; bases outside the gene matches: 7. The CDR3 sequence: CASSLRLAGGADTQYF. CDR3 DNA, as far as it was read: TGTGCCAGCAGTTTACGTCTAGCGGGGGGCGCAGATACG.

In this sample, this clone turned up a few times. The CDR3 extends 3 residues past the end of the read, so its final part is completed from the germline J gene. V and J are TRBV19 and TRBJ2-1, with a tentative D call TRBD2 (6 bases). This CDR3 contains 15 residues. Germline V gene sequence: CDR1 LNHDA, CDR2 SQIVND (reference sequence). The V and J ends lost 11 bases and 9 bases respectively, with 26 bases between them. CDR3 bases read: TGTGCCTCCAAGGCGGGGATAGCCCTTGAGGGTGAG. It is translated as CASKAGIALEGE. The CDR3 in its entirety is CASKAGIALEGEQFF.